This TCR beta chain was obtained from a study of shared clonotypes between healthy human individuals. Those who donated were healthy HIV-negative adults, with no recent acute infections or vaccinations reported. Sequenced by immunoSEQ multiplex PCR; TCRdb stores in-frame clones only, minus some. Seen here are more than 2,000,000 clones, roughly nine tenths observed once, and the top ten hold 0.13% to 0.15%. The sample holds one count of this clone. Per germline, CDR1 MNHNY and CDR2 SVGAGI (reference sequence). CDR3 size: 13 residues. Trimming cost V 7 bases and J 4 bases, with 13 bases left between them.

The clonotype was recovered from a man aged 18 to 35 in good health. What was sequenced was naive CD4+ T cells sorted from blood. Regarding subset: CD45RA+ positively selected. This chain links TRBV6-6 with TRBJ1-2; D gene ambiguous. Here the CDR3 reads CASTKEASYGYTF. The CDR3 DNA reads TGTGCCAGCACCAAGGAGGCGAGCTATGGCTACACCTTC.